The T cell receptor (beta chain) under discussion was sequenced for a study of blood T cell repertoires in COVID-19. Across the whole study: The samples span acute and convalescent COVID-19 from the United States, Italy and Spain. T cells, B-cell-depleted T cells, or PBMCs supplied cDNA or gDNA.

How the authors handled the data: It was from reference gene primer amplification that nucleated cell counts were estimated. The repertoire was sequenced with immunoSEQ multiplex PCR; TCRdb's copy has only in-frame clones and lacks some. From that table come the V and J calls and clone size; the DNA was used to work out D and trimming. The sample holds under 250,000 clones, around 80% seen once. V was clipped by 4 bases and J by 0 bases, with 4 bases between them. Germline V CDR1 and CDR2: SGHAT, FQNNGV. The CDR3 is 14 amino acids. The clonotype was recovered from a woman in her seventies with acute or convalescent COVID-19. Sequencing was performed on peripheral blood. This chain connects TRBV11-2 to TRBJ2-6; D remains ambiguous. This CDR3 reads CASSYSSGANVLTF. The CDR3 DNA reads as TGTGCCAGCAGCTACAGCTCTGGGGCCAACGTCCTGACTTTC.